The 20 T cell receptor beta chains listed next were all sequenced from one sample in a study of T cell changes during pregnancy in multiple sclerosis. Sequenced by immunoSEQ multiplex PCR; TCRdb stores in-frame clones only, minus some. Of 35,000 to 55,000 clones listed, more than 80% were seen once; the top ten hold roughly 0.7%. This material consisted of CD4+ T cells from peripheral blood mononuclear cells, taken before pregnancy. The source is a female donor with multiple sclerosis, enrolled in a pregnancy study.

The chain joins TRBV19 to TRBJ2-5; TRBD2 agrees at 14 bases. CDR1 and CDR2 (germline): LNHDA, SQIVND (reference sequence). V was clipped by 3 bases and J by 2 bases; unmatched bases: 2. This CDR3 contains 16 residues. The CDR3 reads CASSMGLAGVQETQYF. CDR3 bases: TGTGCCAGTAGTATGGGACTAGCGGGGGTTCAAGAGACCCAGTACTTC.

V gene TRBV28 combines with J gene TRBJ2-1, with a tentative D call TRBD2 (6 bases). The germline gives CDR1 MDHEN, CDR2 SYDVKM. Trimming took 5 bases from V and 1 from J, leaving 15 bases between them. The CDR3 runs to 16 residues. The CDR3, as DNA: TGTGCCAGCAGTGGGACTCCCTACGGTTCCTACAATGAGCAGTTCTTC. It translates to CASSGTPYGSYNEQFF.

The V call is TRBV27, the J call TRBJ2-6; D is possibly TRBD2 (5 bases). The germline CDR1 and CDR2 sequences are MNHEY and SMNVEV (reference sequence). The CDR3 runs to 15 residues. Trimming removed 5 bases at V and 2 bases at J, with 10 bases between. CDR3 in DNA: TGTGCCAGCAGTCCCAAGAGGGCTGGGGCCAACGTCCTGACTTTC. Residues: CASSPKRAGANVLTF.

The chain links TRBV7-2 to TRBJ2-1; D is possibly TRBD2 (7 bases). CDR3 size: 16 residues. The germline gives CDR1 SGHTA, CDR2 FQGNSA. V was clipped by 5 bases and J by 2 bases, with 16 bases between them. The CDR3 DNA sequence: TGTGCCAGCAGCCCCCCTGGGGGGGCGACCTACAATGAGCAGTTCTTC. Its translation: CASSPPGGATYNEQFF.

V gene TRBV5-1 combines with J gene TRBJ2-5, with TRBD1 matching 9 bases. The V and J ends lost 4 bases and 5 bases, in that order; junction bases with no gene match: 6. Germline V CDR1 and CDR2: SGHRS, YFSETQ. This CDR3 comprises 14 residues. CDR3 coding DNA: TGCGCCAGCAGCCTACAGGGGGCGCGGGAGACCCAGTACTTC. Translation gives CASSLQGARETQYF.

A single count supports this clone. The chain is built from TRBV5-4 and TRBJ1-1; D is perhaps TRBD1 (6 bases). The germline V gene encodes CDR1 SGHNT and CDR2 YYREEE (reference sequence). The V end lost 0 bases, the J end lost 4 bases, and 13 bases lay between the germline ends. The CDR3 covers 15 residues. The DNA for the CDR3 is TGTGCCAGCAGCTTGGTGGCAGGGGTTGGCACTGAAGCTTTCTTT. Protein product: CASSLVAGVGTEAFF.

For the CDR3, the DNA is TGTGCCAGCAGCTTTAATTCGAGGCTAGCGGGAGGGCCATCCTACGAGCAGTACTTC. Translation gives CASSFNSRLAGGPSYEQYF. The rearrangement joins TRBV13 to TRBJ2-7; TRBD2 aligns across 12 bases. Losses at the gene ends were 3 bases for V and 1 base for J; bases not matched to a gene: 13. The CDR3 is made up of 19 amino acids. Per the germline V gene, CDR1 is PRHDT and CDR2 is FYEKMQ (reference sequence).

The rearrangement links TRBV7-6 to TRBJ2-3, with D possibly TRBD2 on 5 matching bases. Germline CDR1 SGHVS, CDR2 FNYEAQ. Trimming took off 5 bases at V and 0 bases at J, with 15 bases between the two ends. The CDR3 loop spans 16 amino acids. Written as DNA, the CDR3 is TGTGCCAGCAGCGCCCAGCCGGGGTCTAGCACAGATACGCAGTATTTT. Residues: CASSAQPGSSTDTQYF. Full variable domain (outside the CDR3, taken from reference TRBV7-6 and TRBJ2-3): GAGVSQSPRYKVTKRGQDVALRCDPISGHVSLYWYRQALGQGPEFLTYFNYEAQQDKSGLPNDRFSAERPEGSISTLTIQRTEQRDSAMYRCASSAQPGSSTDTQYFGPGTRLTVL.

The CDR3, as DNA: TGCGCCAGCAGCTCCGGGACACCCGATTTAGAGCAGTACTTC. Its translation is CASSSGTPDLEQYF. This chain uses TRBV5-1 with TRBJ2-7, with a weak D call TRBD1 (6 bases). Trimming removed 3 bases from V and 7 bases from J, with 17 bases in between. CDR3 length equals 14 residues. From germline, CDR1 is SGHRS and CDR2 YFSETQ.

The chain is built from TRBV6-1 and TRBJ2-3; D may be TRBD2 (6 bases). Trimming removed 2 bases at V and 3 bases at J, with 9 bases between. CDR1 and CDR2 (germline): MNHNS, SASEGT. This CDR3 has 14 residues. The CDR3 sequence is CASSERGITDTQYF. In DNA form, the CDR3 reads TGTGCCAGCAGTGAACGGGGGATAACAGATACGCAGTATTTT.

This chain links TRBV7-8 with TRBJ1-1, with 11 positions matching TRBD1. With 5 bases clipped from V and 7 bases from J, the junction kept 6 bases outside the gene matches. Looked up from germline, CDR1 is SGHVS and CDR2 is FQNEAQ. The CDR3 contains 14 residues. CDR3 protein: CASSTDRGRNEAFF. The CDR3 nucleotides read TGTGCCAGCAGCACGGACAGGGGGCGAAATGAAGCTTTCTTT. Full variable domain (outside the CDR3, taken from reference TRBV7-8 and TRBJ1-1): GAGVSQSPRYKVAKRGQDVALRCDPISGHVSLFWYQQALGQGPEFLTYFQNEAQLDKSGLPSDRFFAERPEGSVSTLKIQRTQQEDSAVYLCASSTDRGRNEAFFGQGTRLTVV.

The chain couples TRBV5-1 to TRBJ2-5; D is undetermined. Germline CDR1 and CDR2: SGHRS and YFSETQ. Trimming took off 0 bases at V and 0 bases at J, with 6 bases between the two ends. CDR3 length: 14 amino acids. The CDR3, as DNA: TGCGCCAGCAGCTTGGATCCGTACCAAGAGACCCAGTACTTC. It is translated as CASSLDPYQETQYF.

The chain uses TRBV19 and TRBJ1-2; 9 bases are shared with TRBD1. The trim removed 6 bases at V and 3 bases at J, leaving 11 bases unmatched. This CDR3 is built from 16 residues. Germline V lookup: CDR1 LNHDA, CDR2 SQIVND (reference sequence). CDR3 nucleotides: TGTGCCAGTAGCAGCCTCACAGGGGGCGCCGACTATGGCTACACCTTC. Its protein is CASSSLTGGADYGYTF.

The V gene is TRBV4-1, the J gene TRBJ1-3; no clear D gene. Germline CDR1 MGHRA, CDR2 YSYEKL. The V gene lost 4 bases and the J gene lost 0 bases, with 10 bases spanning the gap. This CDR3 region has 15 residues. CDR3 in DNA: TGCGCCAGCAGCCCCCTCGGACTCTCTGGAAACACCATATATTTT. Translation gives CASSPLGLSGNTIYF.

This sequence joins TRBV6-1 and TRBJ1-4; possibly TRBD1 for D (5 bases). The V and J ends lost 2 bases and 6 bases respectively, with 16 bases between them. The CDR3 runs 16 residues. Germline assignment: CDR1 MNHNS and CDR2 SASEGT. CDR3 protein: CASSEPYRGGDEKLFF. For the CDR3, the DNA is TGTGCCAGCAGTGAACCCTACCGGGGGGGAGATGAAAAACTGTTTTTT.

V gene TRBV12-2 combines with J gene TRBJ2-3; the tabulated D call, TRBD2, remains unverified against the DNA. TRBV12-2 is classified as a pseudogene. The CDR3 sequence is 14 residues long. The CDR3 loop reads CASRLSGRTDTQYF. In DNA, the CDR3 is TGTGCAAGTCGTCTTAGCGGGAGGACAGATACGCAGTATTTT.

The sample holds one count of this clone. This chain joins TRBV30 and TRBJ2-5; D is undetermined. The germline gives CDR1 GTSNPN, CDR2 SVGIG (reference sequence). The CDR3 is made up of 12 amino acids. Trimming stripped 2 bases from V and 3 bases from J, with 7 bases between. CDR3 sequence (DNA): TGTGCCTGGAGTATAGCAGAAGAGACCCAGTACTTC. As protein: CAWSIAEETQYF.

This chain links TRBV18 with TRBJ2-1; D might be TRBD1 (6 bases). The V gene lost 3 bases and the J gene lost 2 bases, with 11 bases spanning the gap. The length of the CDR3 is 15 residues. Germline V lookup: CDR1 KGHSH, CDR2 LQKENI. CDR3 protein: CASSPSGHPYNEQFF. CDR3 sequence (DNA): TGTGCCAGCTCACCCTCGGGACACCCCTACAATGAGCAGTTCTTC.

This chain joins TRBV30 and TRBJ2-5; D possibly corresponds to TRBD2 (6 bases). The end of the DNA aligns better with TRBJ2-7, so the J call may be wrong. Germline V lookup: CDR1 GTSNPN, CDR2 SVGIG (reference sequence). This CDR3 is built from 14 residues. The chain's CDR3 is CAWNVGQGEVEQYF. CDR3 nucleotides: TGTGCCTGGAACGTGGGTCAAGGGGAGGTCGAGCAGTACTTC.

The chain uses TRBV2 and TRBJ2-5; D not certain. Germline V lookup: CDR1 SNHLY, CDR2 FYNNEI. The CDR3 length is 11 residues. The germline V and J ends were trimmed by 5 bases and 2 bases, with 3 bases remaining between them. The CDR3 region has the DNA TGTGCCAGCAGTTCGCAAGAGACCCAGTACTTC. As protein: CASSSQETQYF.